Each of the 24 T cell receptor beta chains below was sequenced from the same sample in a study of identical twins. TCRdb ran MiXCR on the 5' RACE reads and lists one entry per CDR3 protein. The table shows some 500,000 distinct CDR3 sequences, with about 13% occurring only once. These data also featured in a second study, about yellow fever vaccine responses in identical twins.

Source material: CD4+ T cells sorted from blood. These TCRs come from a young woman in good health.

In this sample, this clonotype turned up many times. The rearrangement links TRBV7-9 to TRBJ2-1; 10 bases align to TRBD2. Germline CDR1 is SEHNR and CDR2 is FQNEAQ (reference sequence). The CDR3 has 16 residues. The junction had 8 bases not matched to a gene; V was cut back by 1 base and J by 8 bases. The CDR3 nucleotides are TGTGCCAGCAGCTTAGGACTAGCGGGCATTGGCTATGAGCAGTTCTTC. This codes for CASSLGLAGIGYEQFF. Looking up the rest from reference TRBV7-9 and TRBJ2-1 gives the full variable domain: DTGVSQNPRHKITKRGQNVTFRCDPISEHNRLYWYRQTLGQGPEFLTYFQNEAQLEKSRLLSDRFSAERPKGSFSTLEIQRTEQGDSAMYLCASSLGLAGIGYEQFFGPGTRLTVL.

V is TRBV2 and J is TRBJ2-7, with 9 positions matching TRBD2. Per the germline V gene, CDR1 is SNHLY and CDR2 is FYNNEI. The CDR3 has 14 residues. The ends lost 1 base at V and 5 bases at J; junction bases unmatched: 3. DNA for the CDR3: TGTGCCAGCAGTGAAGTAGCGGGAGCCCACGAGCAGTACTTC. Its translation: CASSEVAGAHEQYF.

In its sample, this clonotype was seen a few times. The chain joins TRBV6-2 or TRBV6-3 to TRBJ2-1; the match to TRBD2 covers 11 bases. This CDR3 region has 19 residues. Trimming at V came to 2 bases and at J to 0 bases, leaving 9 bases not matched to a gene. CDR1 MNHEY and CDR2 SVGEGT come from the germline V gene. The CDR3 is CASSYVLAGGTGSYNEQFF. The DNA of the CDR3 is TGTGCCAGCAGTTACGTCCTAGCGGGAGGTACTGGCTCCTACAATGAGCAGTTCTTC.

This clonotype has a handful of counts. This chain joins TRBV2 and TRBJ2-7; 8 bases match TRBD1. V gave up 6 bases and J gave up 6 bases; unmatched junction bases: 13. Germline CDR1 is SNHLY and CDR2 is FYNNEI. This CDR3 has 15 amino acids. CDR3 sequence: CASSTLTGVRREQYF. DNA for the CDR3: TGTGCCAGCAGCACTTTGACAGGGGTTCGCCGCGAGCAGTACTTC.

This clonotype has ten or more counts. This chain joins TRBV25-1 and TRBJ2-7, with 7 bases fitting TRBD2. Trimming removed 4 bases from V and 3 bases from J; junction bases left unmatched: 15. This CDR3 has 17 amino acids. Looked up from germline, CDR1 is MGHDK and CDR2 is SYGVNS. The CDR3 protein is CASSGSSGTTTFYEQYF. The DNA of the CDR3 is TGTGCCAGCAGTGGCTCGTCCGGGACTACCACCTTCTACGAGCAGTACTTC.

This clonotype occurred a few times. This chain connects TRBV20-1 to TRBJ2-1; 8 nucleotides match TRBD2. Per germline, CDR1 DFQATT and CDR2 SNEGSKA (reference sequence). The CDR3 runs 13 residues. CDR3 region: CSVLAALYNEQFF. The CDR3 DNA reads as TGCAGCGTACTAGCGGCGCTCTACAATGAGCAGTTCTTC.

The rearrangement joins TRBV5-1 to TRBJ1-4, with a tentative D call TRBD1 (6 bases). CDR1 is SGHRS and CDR2 is YFSETQ in the germline V gene. CDR3 length equals 14 residues. V was pared by 4 bases and J by 5 bases, with 12 bases between. CDR3 sequence: CASSRTAENEKLFF. In nucleotides, the CDR3 is TGCGCCAGCAGCCGGACAGCTGAGAATGAAAAACTGTTTTTT.

This clonotype has just a few counts. This sequence joins TRBV10-3 and TRBJ2-6, with TRBD1 as a possible D gene (5 bases). The CDR3 is made up of 15 amino acids. The V gene's germline CDR1 is ENHRY and CDR2 SYGVKD. Trimming left V 7 bases short and J 1 base short, with 11 bases between. CDR3 DNA: TGTGCCATCAATACGGACAAGTCTGGGGCCAACGTCCTGACTTTC. It is translated as CAINTDKSGANVLTF.

This clonotype was seen only a few times. The CDR3 sequence is CASSAQGSKNIQYF. The DNA for the CDR3 is TGTGCCAGCAGCGCCCAGGGATCCAAAAACATTCAGTACTTC. The V call is TRBV7-9, the J call TRBJ2-4; D is perhaps TRBD1 (5 bases). Germline V CDR1 and CDR2: SEHNR, FQNEAQ (reference sequence). This CDR3 region has 14 residues. Trimming removed 5 bases at V and 2 bases at J, with 10 bases between.

V usage is TRBV5-1 and J usage is TRBJ2-7, with D unclear. Germline CDR1 reads SGHRS; CDR2 reads YFSETQ. Trimming pared 4 bases from V and 2 bases from J, leaving 13 bases between. CDR3 length equals 14 residues. CDR3 region: CASSGNLGPYEQYF. In DNA form, the CDR3 reads TGCGCCAGCAGCGGAAATTTGGGCCCCTACGAGCAGTACTTC.

The chain carries TRBV20-1 and TRBJ2-1, with a weak D call TRBD1 (7 bases). There are 12 residues in the CDR3. The V and J ends lost 3 bases and 8 bases respectively, with 11 bases between them. Per the germline V gene, CDR1 is DFQATT and CDR2 is SNEGSKA (reference sequence). The CDR3 here is CSASARGDEQFF. The CDR3 DNA sequence: TGCAGTGCTAGTGCCAGGGGGGATGAGCAGTTCTTC.

This clonotype was observed a few times. J is TRBJ1-4 and V is TRBV20-1, with D tentatively TRBD1 (6 bases). The V end was cut by 8 bases, the J end by 2 bases, with 9 bases between. The CDR3 consists of 12 residues. From germline, CDR1 is DFQATT and CDR2 SNEGSKA (reference sequence). This chain's CDR3 is CSIQGTNEKLFF. CDR3 DNA sequence: TGCAGTATACAGGGCACTAATGAAAAACTGTTTTTT.

The rearrangement uses TRBV29-1 and TRBJ2-7; D may be TRBD1 (6 bases). This CDR3 contains 13 residues. Germline V gives CDR1 SQVTM, CDR2 ANQGSEA. V was clipped by 1 base and J by 6 bases, with 13 bases between them. The CDR3 DNA sequence: TGCAGCGTTGAAGGCAGGGGTGTGAGCGAGCAGTACTTC. This translates into CSVEGRGVSEQYF.

The chain couples TRBV6-1 to TRBJ2-1, with 12 bases lining up with TRBD2. The CDR3 is 16 residues long. The germline CDR1 and CDR2 sequences are MNHNS and SASEGT. V dropped 6 bases and J dropped 5; count of bases not matched to a gene: 8. The CDR3 reads CASSRLWTSGDNEQFF. The CDR3 DNA follows: TGTGCCAGCAGCCGACTTTGGACTAGCGGGGACAATGAGCAGTTCTTC.

The J gene is TRBJ2-7, the V gene TRBV20-1; D possibly corresponds to TRBD2 (6 bases). The CDR3 sequence is 13 residues long. Trimming cost V 0 bases and J 4 bases, with 10 bases left between them. The germline gives CDR1 DFQATT, CDR2 SNEGSKA (reference sequence). CDR3 residues: CSAREGSGYEQYF. The CDR3 DNA follows: TGCAGTGCTAGAGAGGGTAGCGGTTACGAGCAGTACTTC.

This clonotype was counted many times. The genes are TRBV5-8 and TRBJ2-2; 8 positions agree with TRBD1. This CDR3 has 14 amino acids. J gave up 6 bases and V 4 bases, and 5 bases lay outside the gene matches. Germline CDR1 reads SGHTS; CDR2 reads YDEGEE. The CDR3 spells CASSLGQVAGELFF. CDR3 coding DNA: TGTGCCAGCAGCCTGGGACAGGTTGCCGGGGAGCTGTTTTTT.

This clonotype showed up just a few times. This chain links TRBV20-1 with TRBJ2-2; a weak D match, TRBD2 (6 bases). This CDR3 contains 15 residues. V was shortened by 0 bases and J by 8 bases, with 16 bases between the two germline ends. In germline, CDR1 is DFQATT, CDR2 SNEGSKA (reference sequence). CDR3 protein: CSARDLGRGTGELFF. CDR3 coding DNA: TGCAGTGCTAGAGATCTGGGCCGGGGGACTGGGGAGCTGTTTTTT.

This clonotype was seen many times. V gene TRBV5-1 combines with J gene TRBJ2-7, with TRBD2 identical over 8 bases. The CDR3 is made up of 14 amino acids. Germline CDR1 and CDR2: SGHRS and YFSETQ. V lost 7 bases, J lost 5 bases, and 11 bases stayed unmatched. The CDR3 DNA is TGCGCCAGCTCTAACCGGGACGGGAGGGACGAGCAGTACTTC. Translation: CASSNRDGRDEQYF. Supplemented by reference TRBV5-1 and TRBJ2-7, the full variable domain reads KAGVTQTPRYLIKTRGQQVTLSCSPISGHRSVSWYQQTPGQGLQFLFEYFSETQRNKGNFPGRFSGRQFSNSRSEMNVSTLELGDSALYLCASSNRDGRDEQYFGPGTRLTVT.

To note about this clonotype: A junction boundary mismatches the germline segment, possibly from a read error. This chain uses TRBV4-1 with TRBJ2-2; no firm D call. The CDR3 loop spans 16 amino acids. Per germline, CDR1 MGHRA and CDR2 YSYEKL. The DNA for the CDR3 is TGTGCCAGCAGCCAAGAAGTGAGTGGTGGGACCGGGGAGCTGTTTTTT. Translation: CASSQEVSGGTGELFF.

The rearrangement joins TRBV12-3 or TRBV12-4 to TRBJ1-2, with D possibly matching TRBD1 (5 bases). This CDR3 comprises 13 residues. V lost 6 bases, J lost 2 bases, and 10 bases lay in between. CDR3 bases: TGTGCCAGCAGCCCAGGGTCGAACTATGGCTACACCTTC. This sequence encodes CASSPGSNYGYTF.

The V gene is TRBV9, the J gene TRBJ2-1, with D uncertain. There are 12 residues in the CDR3. Per the germline V gene, CDR1 is SGDLS and CDR2 is YYNGEE. V was clipped by 2 bases and J by 7 bases, with 7 bases between them. In DNA form, the CDR3 reads TGTGCCAGCAGCGTCGACGTTAATGAGCAGTTCTTC. Protein: CASSVDVNEQFF. The full variable domain, in which reference TRBV9 and TRBJ2-1 provide the parts outside the CDR3, is DSGVTQTPKHLITATGQRVTLRCSPRSGDLSVYWYQQSLDQGLQFLIQYYNGEERAKGNILERFSAQQFPDLHSELNLSSLELGDSALYFCASSVDVNEQFFGPGTRLTVL.

This chain connects TRBV24-1 to TRBJ2-3; D remains ambiguous. The V and J ends lost 3 bases and 0 bases respectively, with 12 bases between them. Germline CDR1 and CDR2: KGHDR and SFDVKD. This CDR3 comprises 16 residues. CDR3 residues: CATSDDLISSTDTQYF. CDR3 nucleotide sequence: TGTGCCACCAGTGATGACCTGATATCTAGCACAGATACGCAGTATTTT.

This clonotype was observed a handful of times. The chain carries TRBV18 and TRBJ1-1; TRBD1 is a possible D gene (6 bases). The germline V and J ends were trimmed by 2 bases and 8 bases, with 12 bases remaining between them. Germline V gene lookup returns CDR1 KGHSH and CDR2 LQKENI. The CDR3 spans 13 residues. CDR3 nucleotide sequence: TGTGCCAGCTCACCAGATCAGGGGAAGGAAGCTTTCTTT. This sequence encodes CASSPDQGKEAFF.

This clonotype was seen only a few times. The J gene is TRBJ2-2, the V gene TRBV7-2; D is possibly TRBD1 (5 bases). V lost 6 bases and J 5 bases, leaving 13 bases between the germline ends. Germline V gene sequence: CDR1 SGHTA, CDR2 FQGNSA. The CDR3 runs 14 residues. The CDR3 sequence: CASRRVGQTGELFF. Written as DNA, the CDR3 is TGTGCCAGCAGACGAGTTGGACAAACCGGGGAGCTGTTTTTT.